The subject of this entry is one T cell receptor beta chain. TCRdb reprocessed the 5' RACE reads and reports one entry per CDR3 protein, with no DNA. This repertoire includes about 150,000 distinct CDR3 sequences. The source of the sample is a study of T cells expressing NK-cell markers. The wider study: Sorted CD3+CD56+NKG2C+, CD3+CD56+NKG2C- and CD3+CD56-NKG2C+ T cells provided the TCR beta repertoires.

The CDR3 totals 16 residues. The germline gives CDR1 LNHNV, CDR2 YYDKDF (reference sequence). The clonotype originates from a man in his late teens or twenties in good health. J is TRBJ2-2 and V is TRBV15; the TCRdb D gene call, TRBD1, has no DNA to confirm it. The sequenced material came from blood T cells: a sorted CD56 or NKG2C T cell subset, CD4+ or CD8+ T cells, or bulk PBMC T cells (not recorded which). The CDR3 region is CATSRGGRELVGELFF.